Included here is one TCR beta chain sequence, with context. What it recognizes is unknown. The record originates from a study of cytomegalovirus exposure and HLA in healthy donors. Use of 60 Vbeta and 13 Jbeta primers characterized the PCR. Only in-frame clones appear in the TCRdb table, and some are missing; sequencing was by immunoSEQ multiplex PCR. Of roughly 120,000 clones in the sample, approximately 8.7% were seen once. Study-wide results and limits: Fewer than 200 TCR beta chains were listed as cytomegalovirus-associated.

Looked up from germline, CDR1 is GTSNPN and CDR2 is SVGIG (reference sequence). Between the trimmed V and J ends, which lost 5 bases and 4 bases, there was a span of 15 bases. The CDR3 covers 14 residues. Donors counted as nominally healthy when sampled, yet unrecorded immune exposures were likely. Material: PBMCs. The sequence derives from a middle-aged man in good health and CMV-seronegative. This chain connects TRBV30 to TRBJ1-5, with D hard to call. CDR3 protein: CAWADVQPNQPQHF. The CDR3 DNA sequence: TGTGCCTGGGCTGATGTACAGCCGAATCAGCCCCAGCATTTT.